These 28 T cell receptor beta chains came from one sample sequenced in a study of control samples from healthy donors and cancer patients. TCRdb's copy holds only in-frame clones and misses some; the assay was immunoSEQ multiplex PCR. The repertoire holds around 250,000 clones, with approximately 80% as singletons. The sample was PBMCs. The receptors here all came from a woman in her sixties with lung cancer.

The genes are TRBV7-2 and TRBJ2-6; no firm D call. Between the trimmed V and J ends, which lost 4 bases and 2 bases, there was a span of 21 bases. The germline V gene has CDR1 SGHTA and CDR2 FQGNSA. The CDR3 runs to 19 residues. The CDR3 DNA is TGTGCCAGCAGCTCACGAGTTGTACTACTGAAAGCTGGGGCCAACGTCCTGACTTTC. Protein sequence: CASSSRVVLLKAGANVLTF. Full variable domain (outside the CDR3, taken from reference TRBV7-2 and TRBJ2-6): GAGVSQSPSNKVTEKGKDVELRCDPISGHTALYWYRQSLGQGLEFLIYFQGNSAPDKSGLPSDRFSAERTGGSVSTLTIQRTQQEDSAVYLCASSSRVVLLKAGANVLTFGAGSRLTVL.

To note about this clone: The same CDR3 can be traced to other DNA sequences in this sample. V gene TRBV19 combines with J gene TRBJ1-2; possibly TRBD1 for D (5 bases). Germline assignment: CDR1 LNHDA and CDR2 SQIVND (reference sequence). The V end was cut by 3 bases, the J end by 4 bases, with 9 bases between. The CDR3 sequence is 13 residues long. The chain's CDR3 is CASSIGGVYGYTF. CDR3 nucleotide sequence: TGTGCCAGTAGTATCGGAGGGGTCTATGGCTACACCTTC.

The chain recombines TRBV3-1 (or the pseudogene TRBV3-2) with TRBJ2-2; a possible D gene is TRBD2 (5 bases). Trimming pared 0 bases from V and 6 bases from J, leaving 14 bases between. Per the germline V gene, CDR1 is LGHDT and CDR2 is YNNKEL (reference sequence). The CDR3 extends over 16 amino acids. CDR3 coding DNA: TGTGCCAGCAGCCAAGATACGGGGTGGGGATCCGGGGAGCTGTTTTTT. Protein product: CASSQDTGWGSGELFF.

This chain joins TRBV28 and TRBJ1-5; 8 bases align to TRBD1. Unmatched junction bases numbered 15, after V lost 5 bases and J lost 6 bases. The CDR3 runs to 17 residues. Germline V gene lookup returns CDR1 MDHEN and CDR2 SYDVKM. The CDR3 coding sequence is TGTGCCAGCAGTCGAAGGACAGGGCTCTCCTCAGGTCAGCCCCAGCATTTT. It specifies CASSRRTGLSSGQPQHF.

The CDR3 region has the DNA TGTGCCAGCAGTGAATTGGGCTTCACAGATACGCAGTATTTT. Protein: CASSELGFTDTQYF. This rearrangement joins TRBV6-1 to TRBJ2-3; D uncertain. This CDR3 spans 14 amino acids. V was pared by 2 bases and J by 2 bases, with 8 bases between. Germline V gives CDR1 MNHNS, CDR2 SASEGT.

The chain links TRBV5-1 to TRBJ2-6; 7 nucleotides align to TRBD1. Losses at the gene ends were 6 bases for V and 2 bases for J; bases not matched to a gene: 2. CDR3 length: 14 amino acids. From germline, CDR1 is SGHRS and CDR2 YFSETQ. The DNA for the CDR3 is TGCGCCAGCAACAGGGGACCTGGGGCCAACGTCCTGACTTTC. This encodes CASNRGPGANVLTF.

The chain combines TRBV5-8 with TRBJ1-6; maybe TRBD1 (5 bases). The CDR3 is made up of 15 amino acids. The V end lost 3 bases, the J end lost 5 bases, and 12 bases lay between the germline ends. CDR1 and CDR2 (germline): SGHTS, YDEGEE. The CDR3 DNA follows: TGTGCCAGCAGCTCCGAGGCCAGGGATAATTCACCCCTCCACTTT. It encodes CASSSEARDNSPLHF. The complete variable domain, with remaining parts taken from reference TRBV5-8 and TRBJ1-6, reads EAGVTQSPTHLIKTRGQQATLRCSPISGHTSVYWYQQALGLGLQFLLWYDEGEERNRGNFPPRFSGRQFPNYSSELNVNALELEDSALYLCASSSEARDNSPLHFGNGTRLTVT.

The chain joins TRBV27 to TRBJ1-3, with 7 bases identical to TRBD1. After removal of 6 bases from V and 8 bases from J, the junction contained 13 bases not matched to a gene. The germline V gene encodes CDR1 MNHEY and CDR2 SMNVEV (reference sequence). The length of the CDR3 is 15 residues. The CDR3 sequence is CASRTLSGTVDTIYF. The CDR3 DNA follows: TGTGCCAGCAGAACCCTATCCGGGACAGTAGACACCATATATTTT.

The chain employs TRBV28 and TRBJ2-3, with no clear D. The CDR3 consists of 14 residues. The germline V and J ends were trimmed by 3 bases and 7 bases, with 14 bases remaining between them. Germline V gene data show CDR1 as MDHEN and CDR2 as SYDVKM. DNA of the CDR3: TGTGCCAGCAGTTTCGGCATTTACGGGTATACGCAGTATTTT. It specifies CASSFGIYGYTQYF.

This clone was seen a single time. The chain joins TRBV29-1 to TRBJ1-2, with unresolved D. The CDR3 sequence is 13 residues long. Trimming took 6 bases from V and 8 from J, leaving 19 bases between them. Germline CDR1 and CDR2: SQVTM and ANQGSEA. CDR3 in amino acids: CSVLLGFGYGYTF. DNA for the CDR3: TGCAGCGTCCTTTTGGGCTTCGGGTACGGCTACACCTTC.

This clone was found once. The genes are TRBV18 and TRBJ2-5; 13 nucleotides align to TRBD2. Germline lookup yields CDR1 KGHSH and CDR2 LQKENI. After removal of 4 bases from V and 3 bases from J, the junction contained 8 bases not matched to a gene. The CDR3 contains 17 residues. The CDR3 sequence is CASSLSGLAGSKETQYF. DNA of the CDR3: TGTGCCAGCTCACTCTCGGGACTAGCGGGGTCGAAAGAGACCCAGTACTTC.

V and J are TRBV6-5 and TRBJ1-5; possibly TRBD1 for D (5 bases). The CDR3 is 15 amino acids. Per germline, CDR1 MNHEY and CDR2 SVGAGI. The V gene lost 7 bases and the J gene lost 1 base, with 14 bases spanning the gap. The CDR3 reads CASKLQGRSNQPQHF. In DNA, the CDR3 is TGTGCCAGCAAACTCCAGGGAAGGAGCAATCAGCCCCAGCATTTT.

For the CDR3, the DNA is TGTGCCATCACCCAGGCGGGGGGACCTGGTCAAGAGCAGTTCTTC. This encodes CAITQAGGPGQEQFF. The chain carries TRBV10-3 and TRBJ2-1, with 8 bases identical to TRBD2. Germline loops: CDR1 ENHRY, CDR2 SYGVKD. V trimming: 7 bases; J trimming: 10 bases; junction bases outside the gene matches: 15. The CDR3 length is 15 residues.

The chain couples TRBV15 to TRBJ1-4, with D perhaps matching TRBD1 (6 bases). Trimming took off 0 bases at V and 4 bases at J, with 12 bases between the two ends. The CDR3 has 16 amino acids. CDR1 LNHNV and CDR2 YYDKDF come from the germline V gene (reference sequence). The CDR3: CATSREGNRVNEKLFF. The DNA for the CDR3 is TGTGCCACCAGCAGAGAAGGGAACAGGGTTAATGAAAAACTGTTTTTT.

J is TRBJ1-4 and V is TRBV29-1; TRBD1 might be the D (5 bases). V was cut by 7 bases and J by 4 bases, with 13 bases left in between. The CDR3 has 13 residues. Germline V gene lookup returns CDR1 SQVTM and CDR2 ANQGSEA. In DNA form, the CDR3 reads TGCAGCGCTAAGGGGAACCTTAATGAAAAACTGTTTTTT. Translation gives CSAKGNLNEKLFF.

The V call is TRBV7-9, the J call TRBJ1-1, with unresolved D. Trimming stripped 8 bases from V and 0 bases from J, with 4 bases between. Germline V gives CDR1 SEHNR, CDR2 FQNEAQ (reference sequence). The CDR3 has 11 amino acids. The CDR3 bases are TGTGCCAGCGGGGTGAACACTGAAGCTTTCTTT. Translated: CASGVNTEAFF.

In nucleotides, the CDR3 is TGTGCCAGCAGCCCTCCGACGGAGCGGGAGATGGGCACCGGGGAGCTGTTTTTT. Translated: CASSPPTEREMGTGELFF. This chain links TRBV21-1 with TRBJ2-2; no DNA check was done on the table's D call, TRBD2. TRBV21-1 is described as a pseudogene. The CDR3 runs 18 residues.

The V gene is TRBV7-9, the J gene TRBJ2-7; no clear D gene. The V gene lost 0 bases and the J gene lost 6 bases, with 6 bases spanning the gap. There are 12 residues in the CDR3. CDR1 is SEHNR, CDR2 FQNEAQ, per germline (reference sequence). Here the CDR3 reads CASSLAPAEQYF. The DNA of the CDR3 is TGTGCCAGCAGCTTAGCACCGGCCGAGCAGTACTTC.

CDR3 region: CASSLAGTEAFF. CDR3 coding DNA: TGTGCCAGCAGCTTAGCGGGTACTGAAGCTTTCTTT. V gene TRBV11-1 combines with J gene TRBJ1-1; D is undetermined. This CDR3 region has 12 residues. Germline V gene sequence: CDR1 SGHAT, CDR2 FQDESV (reference sequence). The V and J ends lost 0 bases and 5 bases respectively, with 4 bases between them.

V usage is TRBV12-3 or TRBV12-4 and J usage is TRBJ1-6; D is uncertain. The CDR3 is 13 residues long. V lost 0 bases and J lost 8, with 5 bases in between. The CDR3 DNA is TGTGCCAGCAGTTTAGCCCGGGATTCACCCCTCCACTTT. It translates to CASSLARDSPLHF.

The chain couples TRBV19 to TRBJ1-1, with 7 bases lining up with TRBD1. This CDR3 spans 14 amino acids. Germline CDR1 is LNHDA and CDR2 is SQIVND (reference sequence). Trimming took 3 bases from V and 0 from J; bases not matched to a gene: 1. The CDR3 sequence: CASSIDRVNTEAFF. CDR3 DNA: TGTGCCAGTAGTATCGACAGGGTGAACACTGAAGCTTTCTTT.

The V call is TRBV6-2 or TRBV6-3, the J call TRBJ2-3; 8 bases are a match to TRBD2. V was clipped by 7 bases and J by 0 bases; unmatched bases: 6. Germline values: CDR1 MNHEY, CDR2 SVGEGT. CDR3 length: 15 residues. CDR3: CASTPLAGSTDTQYF. The CDR3 nucleotides are TGTGCCAGCACCCCTCTAGCGGGTAGCACAGATACGCAGTATTTT.

The chain has TRBV4-1 and TRBJ1-4; no definite D call. This CDR3 comprises 15 residues. Germline V gene data show CDR1 as MGHRA and CDR2 as YSYEKL. V was shortened by 5 bases and J by 0 bases, with 10 bases between the two germline ends. The CDR3 sequence is CASSFRQATNEKLFF. In nucleotides, the CDR3 is TGCGCCAGCAGCTTCAGACAAGCAACTAATGAAAAACTGTTTTTT.

This clone was counted once. The gene calls are TRBV19 and TRBJ1-2, with D possibly TRBD1 on 5 matching bases. V was pared by 10 bases and J by 8 bases, with 23 bases between. Germline values: CDR1 LNHDA, CDR2 SQIVND (reference sequence). This CDR3 spans 14 amino acids. CDR3 in DNA: TGTGCCATCGCCGGGGACCCTTTCCCCAGCGGCTACACCTTC. This encodes CAIAGDPFPSGYTF.

The gene calls are TRBV12-3 or TRBV12-4 and TRBJ1-1; unclear D gene. The CDR3 length is 11 residues. Trimming removed 1 base from V and 8 bases from J, with 5 bases in between. CDR3 coding DNA: TGTGCCAGCAGTTTAGAGCGAGAAGCTTTCTTT. This sequence encodes CASSLEREAFF.

This chain joins TRBV5-5 and TRBJ2-1; 8 bases are shared with TRBD2. The germline V gene has CDR1 SGHKS and CDR2 YYEKEE (reference sequence). V lost 4 bases and J lost 1; bases outside the gene matches: 7. The CDR3 is 16 residues long. The chain's CDR3 is CASSQIAGSSYNEQFF. CDR3 coding DNA: TGTGCCAGCAGCCAGATAGCGGGGAGTTCCTACAATGAGCAGTTCTTC.

CDR3 in DNA: TGCGCCAGCAGCCAAGTAGGGGTTCGGGAGACCCAGTACTTC. This gives the protein CASSQVGVRETQYF. The chain carries TRBV4-1 and TRBJ2-5, with D perhaps TRBD1 (5 bases). V gave up 1 base and J gave up 5 bases, with 11 bases separating them. The CDR3 extends over 14 amino acids. CDR1 and CDR2 from the germline V gene are MGHRA and YSYEKL.

V gene TRBV19 combines with J gene TRBJ1-2, with D possibly TRBD1 on 5 matching bases. The V end lost 6 bases, the J end lost 10 bases, and 15 bases lay between the germline ends. The CDR3 totals 12 residues. The germline V gene encodes CDR1 LNHDA and CDR2 SQIVND (reference sequence). CDR3 bases: TGTGCCAGTAGGGGGAGGAGGGGAGACTACACCTTC. Translated, it gives CASRGRRGDYTF.